This TCR beta chain is from a study of shared clonotypes between healthy human individuals. Sequenced by immunoSEQ multiplex PCR; TCRdb stores in-frame clones only, minus some. The profile covers about 380,000 clones, with about 96% appearing a single time and 0.25% to 0.35% taken by the ten largest. The sequenced sample was memory CD8+ T cells sorted from blood. The subset: CD45RO+ cells pooled with CCR7-negative TemRA cells. The sequence was obtained from a man aged 30-40 years in good health.

Here the CDR3 DNA reads TGTGCCAGTAACCCCACAGGGCATTCCTACGAGCAGTACTTC. It specifies CASNPTGHSYEQYF. This chain connects TRBV19 to TRBJ2-7; TRBD1 is a possible D gene (6 bases). The CDR3 length is 14 residues. The V end lost 7 bases, the J end lost 1 base, and 14 bases lay between the germline ends. Germline V CDR1 and CDR2: LNHDA, SQIVND (reference sequence).